The next 5 T cell receptor beta chains were all read from a single sample in a study of CD8+CD57+ T cells in acquired aplastic anemia. Both TCR beta VDJ combination and CDR3 sequence profiling were carried out. Genomic DNA was the template for this profiling. A single record per CDR3 protein comes from TCRdb applying MiXCR to the reads. The repertoire consists of some 190,000 distinct CDR3 sequences, with 40% to 55% occurring once and the leading ten covering under 3.5%. The sample taken for sequencing was sorted CD4+, CD8+, or CD8+CD57+ T cells (not recorded which) from PBMCs. Receptors originate from a human donor in good health.

The chain couples TRBV24-1 to TRBJ2-2; D is unresolved. CDR3 size: 11 residues. CDR1 and CDR2 (germline): KGHDR, SFDVKD. V was pared by 9 bases and J by 8 bases, with 9 bases between. The CDR3 nucleotides read TGTGCCACCTCCGTTCTTGGGGAGCTGTTTTTT. Its translation: CATSVLGELFF.

The chain uses TRBV19 and TRBJ1-6, with 8 bases matching TRBD1. With V trimmed by 4 bases and J by 5 bases, 4 bases remained unmatched. The CDR3 sequence is 15 residues long. Germline V gives CDR1 LNHDA, CDR2 SQIVND (reference sequence). The CDR3 DNA reads TGTGCCAGTAGTACCCCGGACAGGGATAATTCACCCCTCCACTTT. It is translated as CASSTPDRDNSPLHF. The full variable domain, its missing parts supplied by reference TRBV19 and TRBJ1-6, is DGGITQSPKYLFRKEGQNVTLSCEQNLNHDAMYWYRQDPGQGLRLIYYSQIVNDFQKGDIAEGYSVSREKKESFPLTVTSAQKNPTAFYLCASSTPDRDNSPLHFGNGTRLTVT.

This clonotype was seen ten or more times. The chain has TRBV7-9 and TRBJ1-1, with a tentative D call TRBD1 (5 bases). Germline V gene lookup returns CDR1 SEHNR and CDR2 FQNEAQ (reference sequence). The V end lost 0 bases, the J end lost 6 bases, and 11 bases lay between the germline ends. CDR3 size: 14 residues. CDR3 residues: CASSLAGGSSEAFF. In nucleotides, the CDR3 is TGTGCCAGCAGCTTAGCGGGGGGTTCGTCTGAAGCTTTCTTT.

This clonotype was picked up a small number of times. This sequence joins TRBV20-1 and TRBJ1-5; possible D gene TRBD1, 6 bases. This CDR3 has 12 residues. V lost 6 bases and J 4 bases, leaving 10 bases between the germline ends. Looked up from germline, CDR1 is DFQATT and CDR2 is SNEGSKA (reference sequence). The CDR3 loop reads CSAGGGNQPQHF. Written as DNA, the CDR3 is TGCAGTGCAGGAGGGGGGAATCAGCCCCAGCATTTT.

The chain is built from TRBV29-1 and TRBJ2-1; 15 bases are shared with TRBD2. This CDR3 region has 16 residues. With V trimmed by 7 bases and J by 0 bases, 4 bases remained unmatched. Germline V gene data show CDR1 as SQVTM and CDR2 as ANQGSEA. CDR3 sequence: CSDGTSGRSSYNEQFF. The DNA of the CDR3 is TGCAGCGACGGGACTAGCGGGAGGAGCTCCTACAATGAGCAGTTCTTC.